This T cell receptor (beta chain) stems from a study of blood T cell repertoires in COVID-19. Looking at the study overall: The analysed material was cDNA or gDNA that came from T cells, B-cell-depleted T cells, or PBMCs.

The germline CDR1 and CDR2 sequences are LGHNT and FRNRAP. The CDR3 runs to 17 residues. With 5 bases clipped from V and 4 bases from J, the junction kept 13 bases outside the gene matches. The study recruited people aged 18 to 89 years across about 25 US areas. Membership in each cohort depended on participant-reported clinical history. Original analysis: Nucleated cell number was recorded as an estimate derived from reference gene primer amplification. TCRdb's copy holds only in-frame clones and misses some; the assay was immunoSEQ multiplex PCR. The D gene and trimming were derived from the DNA, and the V and J assignments and clone size from that table. The sample yields 130,000 to 150,000 clones, roughly 84% seen once.

This chain joins TRBV12-5 and TRBJ2-2, with 7 bases that match TRBD1. The material sequenced was PBMCs or T cells enriched from blood (not recorded which). The origin of this receptor is a man in his forties with acute COVID-19. The CDR3 DNA is TGTGCTAGTGGTGATATGACAGGGACCCCCGTCACCGGGGAGCTGTTTTTT. This sequence encodes CASGDMTGTPVTGELFF.